Listed below are T cell receptor beta chains from one sample, sequenced in a study of T cell responses to AZD1222 COVID-19 vaccine. Clones were sequenced by immunoSEQ multiplex PCR, and TCRdb holds only the in-frame ones, with some missing. The repertoire has roughly 93,000 clones, 80% to 90% of them found once; the top ten carry approximately 6.8%. The specimen comprised peripheral blood, sampled on day 0 of AZD1222 vaccination. These receptors came from an adult in good health. The CDR3 runs from the conserved cysteine through the conserved F or W. A D gene is named only where the DNA matches it firmly. The size field is filled for only some rows; it gives once, few, many or a size class.

>NA|15|NA|TRBV19|TRBJ1-1
TGTGCCAGTAGTACAGGTCCCAAACTCTCCACTGAAGCTTTCTTT
CASSTGPKLSTEAFF
>NA|14|NA|TRBV11-2|TRBJ2-7
TGTGCCAGCAGCTTAGGGGCCCGGACCTACGAGCAGTACTTC
CASSLGARTYEQYF
>TRBD1|15|NA|TRBV27|TRBJ2-7
TGTGCCAGCAGCAACAGGGGGCCTACCACCTACGAGCAGTACTTC
CASSNRGPTTYEQYF
>NA|19|NA|TRBV7-8|TRBJ1-3
TGTGCCAGCAGCTTGGGGAATGGCGTAGGCATCCACTCTGGAAACACCATATATTTT
CASSLGNGVGIHSGNTIYF
>TRBD2|14|NA|TRBV19|TRBJ2-1
TGTGCCAGTAGGCTAGCGGGAGCGGGCTATGAGCAGTTCTTC
CASRLAGAGYEQFF
>NA|17|NA|TRBV29-1|TRBJ2-1
TGCAGCGTTCGGGGGGCACCCAGGGACTTCTCCTACAATGAGCAGTTCTTC
CSVRGAPRDFSYNEQFF
>TRBD1|16|NA|TRBV19|TRBJ2-7
TGTGCCAGTAGTATCGGGCAGGGGGCTCTAACCTACGAGCAGTACTTC
CASSIGQGALTYEQYF
>NA|15|once|TRBV7-2|TRBJ1-3
TGTGCCAGCAGCCCAGGGCGGGGAGCTGGAAACACCATATATTTT
CASSPGRGAGNTIYF
>TRBD2|14|NA|TRBV29-1|TRBJ2-3
TGCAGCGTCCTGGGACTAGCGGGGGGGTATACGCAGTATTTT
CSVLGLAGGYTQYF
>NA|15|NA|TRBV10-3|TRBJ1-1
TGTGCCATCAGTGAGTCGGGGACAATCAACACTGAAGCTTTCTTT
CAISESGTINTEAFF
>NA|14|NA|TRBV3-1/TRBV3-2|TRBJ1-2
TGTGCCAGCAGCACCCGAAGGAAGGGCTATGGCTACACCTTC
CASSTRRKGYGYTF
>TRBD2|14|NA|TRBV19|TRBJ2-3
TGTGCCAGTAGTCGGCGGGAGGGCACAGATACGCAGTATTTT
CASSRREGTDTQYF
>TRBD2|13|NA|TRBV9|TRBJ2-3
TGTGCCAGCGCGGGAGGCTGGGTAGATACGCAGTATTTT
CASAGGWVDTQYF
>TRBD1|16|NA|TRBV11-3|TRBJ2-1
TGTGCCAGCAGCTTACCGGGACAGGGCTCCTACAATGAGCAGTTCTTC
CASSLPGQGSYNEQFF
>NA|14|NA|TRBV2|TRBJ2-7
TGTGCCAGCAGTGATTTCGGTTTCTCGGTCGAGCAGTACTTC
CASSDFGFSVEQYF
>NA|12|NA|TRBV6-5|TRBJ2-3
TGTGCCAGCGTGGGAGGCACAGATACGCAGTATTTT
CASVGGTDTQYF
>TRBD2|16|NA|TRBV11-2|TRBJ2-2
TGTGCCAGCAGCTTACCCAAGGGCGGGAGCCTCGGGGAGCTGTTTTTT
CASSLPKGGSLGELFF
>NA|13|NA|TRBV2|TRBJ1-5
TGTGCCAGCAGTGACCCCCCCGGACAGCTATACCATTTT
CASSDPPGQLYHF
>NA|14|NA|TRBV4-2|TRBJ2-7
TGTGCCAGCAGCCAAAGGATGGGGGGGCTCGAGCAGTACTTC
CASSQRMGGLEQYF
>TRBD1|13|few|TRBV7-2|TRBJ2-1
TGTGCCAGCAGCGACGGGACAGGGGATGAGCAGTTCTTC
CASSDGTGDEQFF
>NA|13|few|TRBV27|TRBJ1-2
TGTGCCAGCGCCAGGGGCCGGTTGGGGGGCTACACCTTC
CASARGRLGGYTF
>TRBD1|17|NA|TRBV3-1/TRBV3-2|TRBJ2-7
TGTGCCAGCAGCCAAGGAGGAGGGACAGGGGGCCGGGGCGAGCAGTACTTC
CASSQGGGTGGRGEQYF
>TRBD1|15|NA|TRBV7-8|TRBJ1-2
TGTGCCAGCGGTTTCAGACAGGGTTTTCTCTATGGCTACACCTTC
CASGFRQGFLYGYTF
>NA|13|NA|TRBV4-2|TRBJ1-2
TGTGCCAGCAGCCAAGATCAAAACTATGGCTACACCTTC
CASSQDQNYGYTF
>TRBD2|16|NA|TRBV30|TRBJ2-3
TGTGCCTGGAGTGTACTAAGCGGGAGTTTCACAGATACGCAGTATTTT
CAWSVLSGSFTDTQYF
>TRBD1|12|NA|TRBV30|TRBJ2-7
TGTGCCTTCAGGGACAGGGAATACGAGCAGTACTTC
CAFRDREYEQYF
>NA|15|NA|TRBV5-4|TRBJ1-1
TGTGCCAGCAGCTGGGGAGTCAGGGTGAACACTGAAGCTTTCTTT
CASSWGVRVNTEAFF
>TRBD1|14|few|TRBV6-5|TRBJ1-4
TGTGCCAGCAGACTCGACAGGGGGAGAGAAAAACTGTTTTTT
CASRLDRGREKLFF
>TRBD1|14|NA|TRBV5-4|TRBJ1-2
TGTGCCAGCAGCACCGCGACAGGGCTGGGGGGCTACACCTTC
CASSTATGLGGYTF
>NA|14|NA|TRBV27|TRBJ1-5
TGTGCCAGCAGTTTCTTAGGGGGGGGTCAGCCCCAGCATTTT
CASSFLGGGQPQHF
>TRBD2|13|NA|TRBV6-2/TRBV6-3|TRBJ2-7
TGTGCCAGCAGTAAGCGGGAGCAGAGCGAGCAGTACTTC
CASSKREQSEQYF